This TCR beta chain was documented in a study of OX40 agonist ivuxolimab in advanced cancers. Study overall: Partial responses were observed in three patients, of whom one had hepatocellular carcinoma and two had cutaneous melanoma.

From germline, CDR1 is ENHRY and CDR2 SYGVKD. The CDR3 is 17 residues long. Trimming removed 1 base from V and 2 bases from J, with 15 bases in between. General observations from the study: Still undetermined is the antigen specificity of the expanded peripheral T cells. Expansion of clones was among the lowest in partial responders at 0.1-3.0 mg/kg.

To note about this clone: Antigen specificity is unknown.

Only in-frame clones appear in the TCRdb table, and some are missing; sequencing was by immunoSEQ multiplex PCR. The table records over 35,000 clones, around 89% of them present only once. This sequence joins TRBV10-3 and TRBJ2-1; D ambiguous. Sample: CD4+ or CD8+ T cells sorted from blood, taken in a trial of the OX40 agonist ivuxolimab. This TCR came from an adult with an advanced solid tumor such as melanoma, head and neck, liver or kidney cancer. For the CDR3, the DNA is TGTGCCATCAGTGAGTTCCGGACGCTGGGGACCTACAATGAGCAGTTCTTC. The encoded protein is CAISEFRTLGTYNEQFF.